Listed below are T cell receptor beta chains from one sample, sequenced in a study of neurological immune-mediated disorders. From the 5' RACE reads, TCRdb called clonotypes with MiXCR, one entry per CDR3 protein. The profile covers about 79,000 distinct CDR3 sequences, with roughly 13% appearing a single time and 6.5% to 8% taken by the ten largest. What was sequenced was PBMCs. The receptors were sampled from a woman aged 50 to 65 in good health. Both conserved end residues are trimmed from each CDR3.

V | CDR3
TRBV5-1 | ASSLNLNLRYEQY
TRBV5-1 | ASTVGRGRTEAF
TRBV6-1 | ASSRHTGSNTEAF
TRBV29-1 | SVDAGFSYDNEQF
TRBV7-9 | ASSLISTEAF
TRBV6-5 | ASSRQQGYGNTIY
TRBV5-1 | ASSLGSGSGDNEQF
TRBV7-9 | ASSPSSGGPYEQY
TRBV7-3 | ASSPGLFYEQY
TRBV20-1 | SASDLGGVKNIQY
TRBV12-3/TRBV12-4 | ASRLMRVGELF
TRBV5-1 | ASSLEGEFGYGYT
TRBV5-6 | ASSLAGVGDTQY